Each of the 20 T cell receptor beta chains below was sequenced from the same sample in a study of vaccination effects on CD4 cells after COVID-19. Under the ViraFEST assay, PBMC were stimulated with viral peptide pools so that antigen-specific CD4+ T cells expanded. Sequencing was performed afterwards. It was after approximately 10 days of culture that CD4+ T cells were isolated. Either the BNT162b2 or mRNA-1273 vaccine was given to participants in two doses. These TCRs are of unknown antigen specificity. Sequenced by immunoSEQ multiplex PCR; TCRdb stores in-frame clones only, minus some. The table records some 29,000 clones, about 66% of them present only once. This specimen consisted of CD4+ T cells from PBMCs cultured with SARS-CoV-2 spike peptides, obtained after COVID-19 vaccination. Every receptor here comes from a human donor who received a COVID-19 vaccine.

The chain recombines TRBV30 with TRBJ2-7; 8 bases map to TRBD2. V was pared by 2 bases and J by 6 bases, with 9 bases of the junction left unmatched. This CDR3 is built from 14 residues. Germline CDR1 is GTSNPN and CDR2 is SVGIG (reference sequence). CDR3 nucleotides: TGTGCCTGGAGTAAGAGCGGGGGACTGGGCGAGCAGTACTTC. Translated: CAWSKSGGLGEQYF.

This clone was found a few times. CDR3 region: CASSSDTGELFF. The CDR3 DNA reads TGCGCCAGCAGCTCGGACACCGGGGAGCTGTTTTTT. The chain couples TRBV5-1 to TRBJ2-2; D is unresolved. The CDR3 length is 12 residues. CDR1 SGHRS and CDR2 YFSETQ come from the germline V gene. V was pared by 3 bases and J by 3 bases, with 3 bases between.

The chain is built from TRBV30 and TRBJ1-1; D uncertain. This CDR3 region has 13 residues. Trimming removed 4 bases from V and 0 bases from J, with 9 bases in between. CDR1 GTSNPN and CDR2 SVGIG come from the germline V gene (reference sequence). The CDR3 DNA follows: TGTGCCTGGACCCTTGCCATGAACACTGAAGCTTTCTTT. Translation: CAWTLAMNTEAFF. The variable domain in full, completed from reference TRBV30 and TRBJ1-1, reads SQTIHQWPATLVQPVGSPLSLECTVEGTSNPNLYWYRQAAGRGLQLLFYSVGIGQISSEVPQNLSASRPQDRQFILSSKKLLLSDSGFYLCAWTLAMNTEAFFGQGTRLTVV.

The chain combines TRBV24-1 with TRBJ2-3; D is undetermined. The CDR3 totals 14 residues. Trimming took 1 base from V and 3 from J, leaving 7 bases between them. Germline values: CDR1 KGHDR, CDR2 SFDVKD. CDR3 region: CATSDFFGTDTQYF. CDR3 in DNA: TGTGCCACCAGTGATTTCTTCGGAACAGATACGCAGTATTTT.

The chain is built from TRBV12-3 or TRBV12-4 and TRBJ2-1, with a tentative D call TRBD2 (5 bases). CDR3 length: 13 residues. V lost 7 bases and J lost 5, with 12 bases in between. The CDR3 DNA sequence: TGTGCCAGCAAGGCGACTACCGACAATGAGCAGTTCTTC. It is translated as CASKATTDNEQFF.

This clone was seen a handful of times. The rearrangement joins TRBV19 to TRBJ2-7; 8 bases map to TRBD1. V lost 7 bases and J lost 5; bases outside the gene matches: 7. The CDR3 loop spans 13 amino acids. In germline, CDR1 is LNHDA, CDR2 SQIVND (reference sequence). The CDR3 here is CASIRSGGDEQYF. The DNA for the CDR3 is TGTGCCAGTATCAGGTCAGGGGGCGACGAGCAGTACTTC.

V usage is TRBV4-1 and J usage is TRBJ1-2; tentatively, D is TRBD1 (6 bases). V dropped 0 bases and J dropped 4 bases, with 15 bases sitting between them. The CDR3 has 16 residues. Germline assignment: CDR1 MGHRA and CDR2 YSYEKL. The CDR3 DNA reads as TGCGCCAGCAGCCAAGACGACGGGGGACACCCCTATGGCTACACCTTC. Translated, it gives CASSQDDGGHPYGYTF.

V is TRBV20-1 and J is TRBJ1-1, with no clear D. The germline V and J ends were trimmed by 3 bases and 5 bases, with 13 bases remaining between them. The germline V gene encodes CDR1 DFQATT and CDR2 SNEGSKA (reference sequence). The CDR3 runs to 13 residues. The CDR3 sequence: CSASFQSGTEAFF. The CDR3 bases are TGCAGTGCTAGTTTCCAGTCGGGAACTGAAGCTTTCTTT.

This clone was observed a handful of times. The chain combines TRBV10-1 with TRBJ2-1; D call uncertain. Trimming stripped 4 bases from V and 5 bases from J, with 6 bases between. This CDR3 comprises 12 residues. CDR1 and CDR2 (germline): WNHNN, SYGVQD (reference sequence). The CDR3 loop reads CASSVLDNEQFF. CDR3 in DNA: TGCGCCAGCAGTGTACTGGACAATGAGCAGTTCTTC.

The chain combines TRBV6-1 with TRBJ2-5, with D perhaps matching TRBD1 (5 bases). This CDR3 contains 13 residues. CDR1 and CDR2 (germline): MNHNS, SASEGT. Trimming stripped 1 base from V and 7 bases from J, with 10 bases between. The CDR3 spells CASSEDRPTTQYF. CDR3 nucleotide sequence: TGTGCCAGCAGTGAAGACAGGCCCACGACCCAGTACTTC.

The chain is built from TRBV12-3 or TRBV12-4 and TRBJ2-2; D uncertain. The length of the CDR3 is 13 residues. V lost 3 bases, J lost 4 bases, and 6 bases lay in between. The CDR3, as DNA: TGTGCCAGCAGTTTCGGTCGCACCGGGGAGCTGTTTTTT. Translating it yields CASSFGRTGELFF.

The rearrangement uses TRBV5-8 and TRBJ1-2, with TRBD1 identical over 7 bases. The germline CDR1 and CDR2 sequences are SGHTS and YDEGEE. CDR3 length: 14 amino acids. V trimming: 3 bases; J trimming: 2 bases; junction bases outside the gene matches: 4. The CDR3 nucleotides are TGTGCCAGCAGCTGGGGACAGCTGAACTATGGCTACACCTTC. It specifies CASSWGQLNYGYTF.

The chain carries TRBV19 and TRBJ2-3; 14 bases align to TRBD2. V shed 5 bases, J shed 0 bases, and the junction held 7 bases outside the gene matches. The CDR3 loop spans 18 amino acids. Per the germline V gene, CDR1 is LNHDA and CDR2 is SQIVND (reference sequence). CDR3 in DNA: TGTGCCAGTAGTTCGACTAGCGGGAGGGCCGGGAGCACAGATACGCAGTATTTT. The encoded protein is CASSSTSGRAGSTDTQYF.

This clone is a singleton in its sample. This rearrangement joins TRBV7-9 to TRBJ2-6, with a weak D call TRBD2 (5 bases). V was clipped by 6 bases and J by 2 bases, with 8 bases between them. Germline CDR1 reads SEHNR; CDR2 reads FQNEAQ (reference sequence). This CDR3 comprises 14 residues. The CDR3 reads CASSSTTGANVLTF. CDR3 nucleotide sequence: TGTGCCAGCAGTTCGACTACTGGGGCCAACGTCCTGACTTTC.

This clone has just one count. The chain carries TRBV4-2 and TRBJ1-1; D is undetermined. CDR1 LGHNA and CDR2 YNFKEQ come from the germline V gene. This CDR3 is built from 12 residues. Trimming shortened V by 8 bases and J by 5 bases, and 12 bases separated the two germline ends. The CDR3 region has the DNA TGTGCCAGCCGACATCTTGGGACTGAAGCTTTCTTT. It translates to CASRHLGTEAFF.

The chain is built from TRBV7-7 and TRBJ2-5; 9 nucleotides line up with TRBD2. This CDR3 spans 16 amino acids. Germline V CDR1 and CDR2: SSHAT, FNYEAQ (reference sequence). Germline trimming cut 3 bases from V and 5 bases from J; bases unmatched to any gene: 10. The CDR3 protein is CASSLAAGGETETQYF. Here the CDR3 DNA reads TGTGCCAGCAGCTTGGCAGCGGGGGGCGAGACGGAGACCCAGTACTTC.

The table lists this clone with a few counts. This chain joins TRBV3-1 (or the pseudogene TRBV3-2) and TRBJ1-1, with D maybe TRBD1 (6 bases). Per germline, CDR1 LGHDT and CDR2 YNNKEL (reference sequence). This CDR3 is 14 amino acids long. Trimming left V 3 bases short and J 1 base short, with 9 bases between. CDR3 nucleotide sequence: TGTGCCAGCAGCCAGGGACATACGAACACTGAAGCTTTCTTT. Translating gives CASSQGHTNTEAFF.

The chain has TRBV24-1 and TRBJ2-3, with D possibly being TRBD2 (5 bases). Germline CDR1 KGHDR, CDR2 SFDVKD. V lost 5 bases and J lost 0, with 20 bases in between. This CDR3 region has 18 residues. This CDR3 is CATSVVGVAGGSTDTQYF. In nucleotides, the CDR3 is TGTGCCACCAGTGTGGTCGGGGTGGCGGGTGGGAGCACAGATACGCAGTATTTT.

The chain uses TRBV15 and TRBJ2-1, with D unresolved. Trimming removed 7 bases at V and 0 bases at J, with 10 bases between. CDR1 LNHNV and CDR2 YYDKDF come from the germline V gene (reference sequence). The CDR3 length is 14 residues. CDR3 sequence (DNA): TGTGCCACCATCAACCTGAGCTCCTACAATGAGCAGTTCTTC. Encoded protein: CATINLSSYNEQFF.

The V gene is TRBV6-4, the J gene TRBJ1-1; no definite D call. The CDR3 consists of 13 residues. Germline V gene sequence: CDR1 MRHNA, CDR2 SNTAGT. Between the trimmed V and J ends, which lost 8 bases and 0 bases, there was a span of 10 bases. CDR3 region: CASSSKLNTEAFF. CDR3 coding DNA: TGTGCCAGCTCGTCGAAGTTGAACACTGAAGCTTTCTTT.